Here is one T cell receptor (beta chain) with its context. Grouping used clinical history reported by participants in a survey and questionnaire. Cohort 3 recovered donors had two negative PCRs, clearance, or symptom resolution. These data come from a study of blood T cell repertoires in COVID-19. Study background: Sample material is recorded as cDNA or gDNA derived from T cells, B-cell-depleted T cells, or PBMCs.

Between the trimmed V and J ends, which lost 2 bases and 6 bases, there was a span of 11 bases. Germline lookup yields CDR1 KGHSH and CDR2 LQKENI. There are 14 residues in the CDR3. In the original analysis: Estimated nucleated cell counts came from reference gene primer amplification. TCRdb keeps only in-frame clones here, not all; method: immunoSEQ multiplex PCR. V and J calls and clone size are copied from that table; D and trimming were computed from the DNA. The sample has 250,000 or so clones; around 87% are singletons. The chain joins TRBV18 to TRBJ1-5, with D unclear. What was sequenced was PBMCs or T cells enriched from blood (not recorded which). This receptor was obtained from a woman aged 50 to 65 who had recovered from COVID-19. The CDR3: CASSPSGSGQPQHF. In nucleotides, the CDR3 is TGTGCCAGCTCACCAAGCGGGTCGGGTCAGCCCCAGCATTTT. The complete variable domain, with remaining parts taken from reference TRBV18 and TRBJ1-5, reads NAGVMQNPRHLVRRRGQEARLRCSPMKGHSHVYWYRQLPEEGLKFMVYLQKENIIDESGMPKERFSAEFPKEGPSILRIQQVVRGDSAAYFCASSPSGSGQPQHFGDGTRLSIL.